The 24 T cell receptor beta chains below all came from one sample that was sequenced in a study of human T cells and chemical hapten exposure. TCRdb called the RACE reads again in MiXCR, with one record for every CDR3 protein. The sample has tens of thousands of distinct CDR3 sequences, 7.5% to 9.5% seen once. As for time point: patch test 2, 6 weeks after DPC sensitization. The treatment here: therapeutic diphenylcyclopropenone sensitization with weekly scalp DPC. This specimen was whole blood, taken in connection with sensitization to the hapten diphenylcyclopropenone (DPC). The receptors come from a woman aged 50 to 60 with alopecia areata. Some clones in this sample may be carry-over from other donors' samples.

This clonotype was found a few times. V usage is TRBV6-6 and J usage is TRBJ2-3; a possible D gene is TRBD1 (5 bases). The CDR3 contains 17 residues. CDR1 and CDR2 (germline): MNHNY, SVGAGI (reference sequence). V was clipped by 3 bases and J by 0 bases, with 16 bases between them. The CDR3 sequence is CASSYLTGPESTDTQYF. For the CDR3, the DNA is TGTGCCAGCAGTTATCTAACAGGCCCGGAAAGCACAGATACGCAGTATTTT.

The sample holds a few counts of this clonotype. The V gene is TRBV27, the J gene TRBJ2-1; 11 bases agree with TRBD2. The germline gives CDR1 MNHEY, CDR2 SMNVEV (reference sequence). The CDR3 covers 15 residues. The V segment lost 5 bases and the J segment 4 bases; nucleotides outside the gene matches: 4. CDR3 sequence reads: CASSPSSGGYNEQFF. DNA of the CDR3: TGTGCCAGCAGTCCTTCTAGCGGGGGGTACAATGAGCAGTTCTTC.

The rearrangement links TRBV21-1 to TRBJ2-5. TRBV21-1 is noted as a pseudogene. The CDR3 sequence is 14 residues long. Written as DNA, the CDR3 is TGTGCCAGCAGCAAGATTTGCCAACTAGAGACCCAGTACTTC. Translating it yields CASSKICQLETQYF.

V and J are TRBV10-3 and TRBJ2-3; perhaps TRBD2 as D (5 bases). Trimming removed 5 bases from V and 1 base from J, with 10 bases in between. Germline V gives CDR1 ENHRY, CDR2 SYGVKD. The CDR3 spans 14 residues. In DNA, the CDR3 is TGTGCCATCAGTCCCCTAGCCGGCACAGATACGCAGTATTTT. Residues: CAISPLAGTDTQYF.

This clonotype turned up a few times. The V call is TRBV28, the J call TRBJ2-1; D not resolved. The V gene's germline CDR1 is MDHEN and CDR2 SYDVKM. The CDR3 is made up of 13 amino acids. Trimming stripped 10 bases from V and 0 bases from J, with 10 bases between. This CDR3 is CAIRMASYNEQFF. The CDR3 DNA follows: TGTGCCATCAGGATGGCCTCCTACAATGAGCAGTTCTTC.

This clonotype has just a few counts. V and J are TRBV5-1 and TRBJ2-3, with a tentative D call TRBD2 (6 bases). Per the germline V gene, CDR1 is SGHRS and CDR2 is YFSETQ. The V end was cut by 5 bases, the J end by 1 base, with 14 bases between. The CDR3 runs 15 residues. CDR3 DNA: TGCGCCAGCAGGCTGGTGGCTAGCGGCACAGATACGCAGTATTTT. Translated, it gives CASRLVASGTDTQYF.

This clonotype was seen only a few times. V usage is TRBV20-1 and J usage is TRBJ2-3; 13 positions match TRBD2. Looked up from germline, CDR1 is DFQATT and CDR2 is SNEGSKA (reference sequence). Trimming removed 5 bases from V and 2 bases from J; junction bases left unmatched: 7. The CDR3 consists of 16 residues. This CDR3 reads CSAYPGLAGSTDTQYF. CDR3 coding DNA: TGCAGTGCTTATCCGGGACTAGCGGGGTCCACAGATACGCAGTATTTT.

This clonotype was observed a handful of times. This sequence joins TRBV11-2 and TRBJ2-3; no clear D gene. Trimming stripped 4 bases from V and 3 bases from J, with 8 bases between. The CDR3 is 13 amino acids. Germline lookup yields CDR1 SGHAT and CDR2 FQNNGV. The CDR3 nucleotides are TGTGCCAGCAGCTCTGAGCAGACAGATACGCAGTATTTT. Protein product: CASSSEQTDTQYF.

This clonotype occurred many times. The chain recombines TRBV18 with TRBJ1-5; D remains unclear. This CDR3 comprises 13 residues. Germline loops: CDR1 KGHSH, CDR2 LQKENI. Trimming stripped 3 bases from V and 5 bases from J, with 8 bases between. CDR3 DNA: TGTGCCAGCTCACCCATTGGAGATCAGCCCCAGCATTTT. Protein sequence: CASSPIGDQPQHF.

This clonotype appeared a few times. The chain couples TRBV3-1 to TRBJ2-2; D not resolved. The CDR3 has 14 amino acids. V lost 5 bases to trimming and J lost 6 bases, with 13 bases between them. From germline, CDR1 is LGHDT and CDR2 YNNKEL (reference sequence). CDR3 in DNA: TGTGCCAGCAGCTCCAGCTATCAGCCCGGGGAGCTGTTTTTT. Its protein is CASSSSYQPGELFF. Based on the CDR3 plus reference TRBV3-1 and TRBJ2-2, the full variable domain is DTAVSQTPKYLVTQMGNDKSIKCEQNLGHDTMYWYKQDSKKFLKIMFSYNNKELIINETVPNRFSPKSPDKAHLNLHINSLELGDSAVYFCASSSSYQPGELFFGEGSRLTVL.

The chain is built from TRBV3-1 and TRBJ1-5, with D possibly matching TRBD1 (6 bases). Germline V gene lookup returns CDR1 LGHDT and CDR2 YNNKEL (reference sequence). Trimming took 1 base from V and 4 from J, leaving 14 bases between them. The CDR3 totals 16 residues. DNA of the CDR3: TGTGCCAGCAGCCAAGCATGGAGAGGGGGAAATCAGCCCCAGCATTTT. It translates to CASSQAWRGGNQPQHF.

In this sample, this clonotype turned up many times. The chain employs TRBV29-1 and TRBJ2-3, with TRBD2 as a possible D gene (6 bases). Looked up from germline, CDR1 is SQVTM and CDR2 is ANQGSEA. The CDR3 totals 13 residues. V lost 6 bases and J lost 2, with 12 bases in between. Written as DNA, the CDR3 is TGCAGCGTCCGAGCGGGTGTCACAGATACGCAGTATTTT. Its translation: CSVRAGVTDTQYF.

This clonotype was seen ten or more times. The chain is built from TRBV6-5 and TRBJ1-2; 8 bases align to TRBD1. V lost 0 bases, J lost 5 bases, and 5 bases stayed unmatched. CDR3 length equals 15 residues. The V gene's germline CDR1 is MNHEY and CDR2 SVGAGI. The CDR3 sequence: CASSYSRQGNYGYTF. The CDR3 region has the DNA TGTGCCAGCAGTTACTCGCGACAGGGGAATTATGGCTACACCTTC.

This clonotype was counted a few times. The gene calls are TRBV27 and TRBJ2-1; D perhaps matches TRBD1 (6 bases). V lost 8 bases and J lost 2, with 10 bases in between. Germline CDR1 reads MNHEY; CDR2 reads SMNVEV (reference sequence). CDR3 length: 13 amino acids. CDR3 nucleotides: TGTGCCAGCGGGGACATTACCTACAATGAGCAGTTCTTC. Encoded protein: CASGDITYNEQFF.

This clonotype was picked up a small number of times. The chain combines TRBV7-2 with TRBJ1-1; 7 bases agree with TRBD1. This CDR3 is built from 15 residues. Per germline, CDR1 SGHTA and CDR2 FQGNSA. With V trimmed by 2 bases and J by 5 bases, 8 bases remained unmatched. CDR3 bases: TGTGCCAGCAGCTTAAGGGACAGTTGGTGGACTGAAGCTTTCTTT. The encoded protein is CASSLRDSWWTEAFF.

The chain carries TRBV2 and TRBJ2-6; 9 bases are a match to TRBD1. Germline V gene data show CDR1 as SNHLY and CDR2 as FYNNEI. The length of the CDR3 is 16 residues. With 7 bases clipped from V and 2 bases from J, the junction kept 6 bases outside the gene matches. The CDR3 loop reads CASTPTGGPGANVLTF. The CDR3 bases are TGTGCCAGCACTCCAACAGGGGGCCCTGGGGCCAACGTCCTGACTTTC.

The gene calls are TRBV19 and TRBJ1-1; possible D gene TRBD1, 5 bases. Germline V CDR1 and CDR2: LNHDA, SQIVND (reference sequence). Trimming stripped 6 bases from V and 6 bases from J, with 20 bases between. The CDR3 consists of 15 residues. The CDR3, as DNA: TGTGCCAGTAGGACTCAGGGAGGGGTAGCCGCTGAAGCTTTCTTT. It codes for CASRTQGGVAAEAFF.

This clonotype was observed a handful of times. The J gene is TRBJ2-7, the V gene TRBV7-2, with D maybe TRBD1 (6 bases). The V end was cut by 4 bases, the J end by 5 bases, with 15 bases between. Germline V gene data show CDR1 as SGHTA and CDR2 as FQGNSA. CDR3 length: 14 amino acids. CDR3 sequence reads: CASSYSRAGDEQYF. As DNA, the CDR3 is TGTGCCAGCAGCTACTCCCGGGCAGGGGACGAGCAGTACTTC.

This clonotype was counted many times. The chain has TRBV28 and TRBJ2-7; 8 nucleotides match TRBD1. Looked up from germline, CDR1 is MDHEN and CDR2 is SYDVKM. With V trimmed by 4 bases and J by 2 bases, 7 bases remained unmatched. CDR3 length equals 15 residues. CDR3 DNA sequence: TGTGCCAGCAGTTCAGGACAGGGTGGCCCCTACGAGCAGTACTTC. It is translated as CASSSGQGGPYEQYF.

This clonotype was detected ten times or more. The chain is built from TRBV12-3 or TRBV12-4 and TRBJ1-5; TRBD1 is a possible D gene (6 bases). With 2 bases removed from V and 0 bases from J, the gap between germline ends came to 11 bases. CDR3 length: 16 amino acids. CDR3 sequence: CASSLWTEFSNQPQHF. The CDR3 DNA reads as TGTGCCAGCAGTTTATGGACAGAGTTTAGCAATCAGCCCCAGCATTTT.

Comment on this clonotype: Germline and junction disagree at one end, which may indicate a read error. The V call is TRBV20-1, the J call TRBJ2-5; possibly TRBD2 for D (5 bases). CDR1 and CDR2 from the germline V gene are DFQATT and SNEGSKA (reference sequence). CDR3 length: 13 amino acids. The CDR3 DNA follows: TGCAGCGCTACGAGGGAAGGACAAGAGACCCAGTACTTC. Translation gives CSATREGQETQYF.

This clonotype showed up many times. The V and J genes are TRBV6-5 and TRBJ2-3; TRBD2 aligns across 9 bases. V lost 4 bases and J lost 7; bases outside the gene matches: 12. The CDR3 runs 16 residues. Looked up from germline, CDR1 is MNHEY and CDR2 is SVGAGI. CDR3 region: CASSFGGSGGGNTQYF. In nucleotides, the CDR3 is TGTGCCAGCAGTTTTGGTGGTAGCGGGGGTGGAAATACGCAGTATTTT.

This clonotype is categorized as medium-sized. The chain uses TRBV29-1 and TRBJ2-1; 7 bases are shared with TRBD1. The CDR3 sequence is 15 residues long. The germline CDR1 and CDR2 sequences are SQVTM and ANQGSEA. The junction had 11 bases not matched to a gene; V was cut back by 4 bases and J by 5 bases. For the CDR3, the DNA is TGCAGCGTTGGCGAAGGGGCAGGGGGACACAATGAGCAGTTCTTC. This sequence encodes CSVGEGAGGHNEQFF.

This clonotype was seen a handful of times. The chain links TRBV13 to TRBJ1-2; TRBD1 matches 10 bases. Per the germline V gene, CDR1 is PRHDT and CDR2 is FYEKMQ (reference sequence). The CDR3 extends over 15 amino acids. Unmatched junction bases numbered 6, after V lost 7 bases and J lost 1 base. The CDR3 region has the DNA TGTGCCAGCACCCATGACAGGGGGCTTAACTATGGCTACACCTTC. It yields the protein CASTHDRGLNYGYTF.